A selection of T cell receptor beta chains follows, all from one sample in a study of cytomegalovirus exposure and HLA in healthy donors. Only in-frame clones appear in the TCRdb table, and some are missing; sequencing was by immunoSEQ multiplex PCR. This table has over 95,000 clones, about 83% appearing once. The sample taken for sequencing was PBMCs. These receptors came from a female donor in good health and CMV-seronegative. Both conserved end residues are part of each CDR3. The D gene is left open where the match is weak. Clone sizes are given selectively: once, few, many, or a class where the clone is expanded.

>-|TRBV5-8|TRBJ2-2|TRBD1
CASSWAGTDTGELFF
TGTGCCAGCAGCTGGGCTGGGACAGACACCGGGGAGCTGTTTTTT
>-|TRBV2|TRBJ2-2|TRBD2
CASTPSGGYTGELFF
TGTGCCAGCACCCCCTCCGGGGGGTACACCGGGGAGCTGTTTTTT
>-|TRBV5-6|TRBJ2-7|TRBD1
CASSGTGTGVGEQYF
TGTGCCAGCAGCGGTACCGGGACAGGGGTAGGCGAGCAGTACTTC
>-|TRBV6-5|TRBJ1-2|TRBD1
CASSYKGQGIYGYTF
TGTGCCAGCAGTTACAAAGGACAGGGGATTTATGGCTACACCTTC
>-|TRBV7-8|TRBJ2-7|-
CASSGPGLRSHEQYF
TGTGCCAGCAGCGGACCGGGACTCCGAAGCCACGAGCAGTACTTC
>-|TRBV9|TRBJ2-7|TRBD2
CASSYSGGLSYEQYF
TGTGCCAGCAGCTACAGCGGGGGCCTTTCCTACGAGCAGTACTTC
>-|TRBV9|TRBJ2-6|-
CASSLFSGANVLTF
TGTGCCAGCAGCCTCTTCTCTGGGGCCAACGTCCTGACTTTC
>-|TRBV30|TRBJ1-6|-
CASSLQGDSPLHF
TGTGCCTCGTCCTTACAAGGAGATTCACCCCTCCACTTT
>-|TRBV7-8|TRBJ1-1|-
CASSRSGNTEAFF
TGTGCCAGCAGCCGCTCGGGGAACACTGAAGCTTTCTTT
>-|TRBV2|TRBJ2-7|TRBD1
CASQIGQGLDIGYEQYF
TGTGCCAGCCAAATCGGACAGGGATTAGATATTGGTTACGAGCAGTACTTC
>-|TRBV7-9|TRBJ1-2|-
CSSSLGQGGGYTF
TGTTCCAGCAGCTTAGGGCAGGGCGGAGGCTACACCTTC
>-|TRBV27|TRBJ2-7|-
CASSLGADPYEQYF
TGTGCCAGCAGTTTAGGGGCAGATCCCTACGAGCAGTACTTC
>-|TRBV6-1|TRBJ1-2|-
CASTRGRDYGYTF
TGTGCCAGCACCCGGGGAAGGGACTATGGCTACACCTTC
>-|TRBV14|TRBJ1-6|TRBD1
CASSQVSGGYNSPLRF
TGTGCCAGCAGCCAAGTATCAGGGGGTTATAATTCACCCCTCCGCTTT
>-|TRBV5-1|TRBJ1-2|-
CASSLWRLDGYTF
TGCGCCAGCAGCTTGTGGCGGTTGGATGGCTACACCTTC
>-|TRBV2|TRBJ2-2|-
CASSGEEAIITGELFF
TGTGCCAGCAGTGGGGAGGAAGCGATTATAACCGGGGAGCTGTTTTTT
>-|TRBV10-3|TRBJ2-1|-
CAISETGDSSYNEQFF
TGTGCCATCAGTGAGACGGGGGATAGCTCCTACAATGAGCAGTTCTTC
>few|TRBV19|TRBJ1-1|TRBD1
CASSRTGGGNTEAFF
TGTGCCAGTAGCCGGACAGGGGGAGGAAACACTGAAGCTTTCTTT
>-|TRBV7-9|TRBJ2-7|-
CASSSEDSHEQYF
TGTGCCAGCAGCTCCGAGGACTCGCACGAGCAGTACTTC
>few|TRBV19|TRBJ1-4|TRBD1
CASSIGGGGVLGSGEKLFF
TGTGCCAGTAGTATAGGAGGAGGGGGCGTTTTGGGATCTGGTGAAAAACTGTTTTTT
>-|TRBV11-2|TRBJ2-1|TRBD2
CASSLAPLLAANEQFF
TGTGCCAGCAGCTTAGCCCCTTTACTAGCGGCCAATGAGCAGTTCTTC
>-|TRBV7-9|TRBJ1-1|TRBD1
CSSSLARTGAFF
TGTTCCAGCAGCTTAGCGAGGACAGGAGCTTTCTTT
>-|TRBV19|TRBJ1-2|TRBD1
CASSTTGQGFYGYTF
TGTGCCAGTAGTACTACGGGACAGGGATTCTATGGCTACACCTTC
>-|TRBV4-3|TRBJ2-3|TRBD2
CASSQRSIAGGSTDTQYF
TGCGCCAGCAGCCAGAGGAGTATAGCGGGGGGTTCCACAGATACGCAGTATTTT
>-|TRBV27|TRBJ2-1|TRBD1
CASSFRTGGRNEQFF
TGTGCCAGCAGTTTCCGGACAGGGGGTCGGAATGAGCAGTTCTTC
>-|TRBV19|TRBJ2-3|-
CASSIWQGKDTQYF
TGTGCCAGTAGTATATGGCAGGGAAAAGATACGCAGTATTTT
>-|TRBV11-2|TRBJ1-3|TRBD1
CASSIRTGGNTIYF
TGTGCCAGCAGCATCAGGACAGGGGGAAACACCATATATTTT
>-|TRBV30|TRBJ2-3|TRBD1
CAWTPTGGAPDTQYF
TGTGCCTGGACCCCGACAGGGGGCGCCCCAGATACGCAGTATTTT
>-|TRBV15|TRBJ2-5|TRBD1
CATSSPQGQETQYF
TGTGCCACCAGCAGCCCACAGGGGCAAGAGACCCAGTACTTC
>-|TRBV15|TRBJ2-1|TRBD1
CATSRSRDRVNEQFF
TGTGCCACCAGCAGATCCCGGGACAGGGTCAATGAGCAGTTCTTC
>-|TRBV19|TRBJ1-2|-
CASRIKGGGYTF
TGTGCCAGTAGAATTAAAGGAGGTGGCTACACCTTC
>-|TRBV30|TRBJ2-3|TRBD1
CAWSLAGGSIKGTDTQYF
TGTGCCTGGAGCCTAGCAGGGGGCTCTATTAAGGGCACAGATACGCAGTATTTT
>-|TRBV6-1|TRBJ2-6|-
CASSEVGADSPSF
TGTGCCAGCAGTGAAGTAGGGGCTGACAGTCCCTCTTTC
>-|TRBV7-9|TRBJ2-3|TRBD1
CASSLGTGSTDTQYF
TGTGCCAGCAGCTTAGGGACAGGCTCCACAGATACGCAGTATTTT
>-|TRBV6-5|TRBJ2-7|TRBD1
CASSSRTGEQYF
TGTGCCAGCAGTTCCCGGACAGGTGAGCAGTACTTC
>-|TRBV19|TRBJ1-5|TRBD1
CASSRGTGGVNQPQHF
TGTGCCAGTAGTAGAGGGACAGGGGGAGTCAATCAGCCCCAGCATTTT
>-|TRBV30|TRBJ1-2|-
CAWRGGPGGSYGYTF
TGTGCCTGGAGAGGGGGACCCGGCGGATCCTATGGCTACACCTTC
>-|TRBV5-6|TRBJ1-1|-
CASSKTGPNTEAFF
TGTGCCAGCAGCAAAACAGGGCCCAACACTGAAGCTTTCTTT
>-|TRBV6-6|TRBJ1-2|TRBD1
CASSQGTGNGYTF
TGTGCCAGCAGCCAAGGGACAGGGAATGGCTACACCTTC
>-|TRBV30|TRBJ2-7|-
CAWSAGGRNEQYF
TGTGCCTGGAGTGCCGGGGGAAGAAACGAGCAGTACTTC
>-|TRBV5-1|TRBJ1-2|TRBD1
CASRDMTGQGYGYTF
TGCGCCAGCAGAGATATGACGGGACAGGGTTATGGCTACACCTTC
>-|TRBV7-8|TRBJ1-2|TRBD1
CASSNRRQGLSYGYTF
TGTGCCAGCAGCAACCGAAGACAGGGGTTGAGTTATGGCTACACCTTC
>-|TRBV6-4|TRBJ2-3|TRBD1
CASSDQGARSDTQYF
TGTGCCAGCAGCGACCAGGGGGCCAGGTCAGATACGCAGTATTTT
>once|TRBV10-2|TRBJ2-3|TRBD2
CASSESGLAGGTLTQYF
TGCGCCAGCAGTGAGTCTGGACTAGCGGGGGGGACCCTTACGCAGTATTTT
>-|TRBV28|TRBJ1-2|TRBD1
CASTSPGTAYGYTF
TGTGCCAGCACCTCCCCCGGGACAGCCTATGGCTACACCTTC
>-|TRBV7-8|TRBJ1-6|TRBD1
CASSEMGQGAQNSPLHF
TGTGCCAGCAGCGAAATGGGACAGGGGGCTCAGAATTCACCCCTCCACTTT
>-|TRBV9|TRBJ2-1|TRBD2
CASSVEGGGASSYNEQFF
TGTGCCAGCAGCGTAGAAGGCGGGGGGGCCTCCTCCTACAATGAGCAGTTCTTC
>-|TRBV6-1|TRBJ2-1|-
CASSEIDRNEQFF
TGTGCCAGCAGTGAAATTGACAGAAATGAGCAGTTCTTC
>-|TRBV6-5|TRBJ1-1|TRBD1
CASSVDRGKDTEAFF
TGTGCCAGCAGCGTTGACAGGGGCAAGGACACTGAAGCTTTCTTT
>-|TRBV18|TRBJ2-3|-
CASSVLKRALTDTQYF
TGTGCCAGCTCAGTACTTAAGCGGGCCCTCACAGATACGCAGTATTTT
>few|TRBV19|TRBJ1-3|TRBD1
CASSGTGRGNTIYF
TGTGCCAGTAGTGGGACAGGACGTGGAAACACCATATATTTT
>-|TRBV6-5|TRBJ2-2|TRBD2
CASMGLASGELFF
TGTGCCAGCATGGGACTAGCAAGCGGGGAGCTGTTTTTT
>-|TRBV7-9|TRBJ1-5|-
CASSPGTPNQPQHF
TGTGCCAGCAGCCCTGGGACACCGAATCAGCCCCAGCATTTT
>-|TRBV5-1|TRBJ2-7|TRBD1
CASSPGTGGYEQYF
TGCGCCAGCAGTCCCGGGACAGGGGGCTACGAGCAGTACTTC
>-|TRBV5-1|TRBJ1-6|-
CASSLEGVRDSPLHF
TGCGCCAGCAGCTTGGAGGGGGTGAGGGATTCACCCCTCCACTTT
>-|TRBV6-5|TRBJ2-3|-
CACHGAPGGSDTQYF
TGTGCCTGCCATGGGGCTCCCGGCGGTTCAGATACGCAGTATTTT
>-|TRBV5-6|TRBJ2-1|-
CASSPQGGIDEQFF
TGTGCCAGCAGCCCCCAGGGGGGAATCGATGAGCAGTTCTTC
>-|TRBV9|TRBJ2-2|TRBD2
CASSLRSGESTGELFF
TGTGCCAGCAGCCTCCGTAGCGGGGAGAGCACCGGGGAGCTGTTTTTT
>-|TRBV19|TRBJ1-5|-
CARMGAAKNQPQHF
TGTGCTCGAATGGGGGCAGCGAAGAATCAGCCCCAGCATTTT